This T cell receptor (beta chain) was sequenced in a study of breast tumors, draining lymph nodes, adjacent tissues (dated by TCRdb to about 2016). At the level of the whole study: The study compared TCR beta repertoires across tumor, adjacent nontumor tissue and axillary lymph nodes from breast cancer patients. In human breast cancer, the study set out to assess how tumor, surrounding tissue and draining lymph node repertoires relate to one another and whether T cells might be exchanged between them.

Lymph node samples came from the axillary draining lymph nodes of breast cancer patients. Sequenced on an Illumina HiSeq 2000. Multiplex PCR amplification was used to generate the TCR beta chain libraries. High-throughput sequencing was used to analyze the amplified TCR beta chain products. The public sequencing data were trimmed at Q25 with fastp and processed into clonotypes with MiXCR by TCRdb, which kept only in-frame beta chains. One record per CDR3 amino acid sequence lists the most common genes and DNA. The sample table contains about 140,000 distinct CDR3 sequences; only one count was recorded for over 25% of them. The ten largest clones represent roughly 2.2% of the sample. V is pared back by 2 bases and J by 4 bases, with 12 bases lying between the germline termini. The CDR3 sequence holds 14 residues, the cysteine and phenylalanine included. Just CDR3 DNA is preserved here, 42 bases in frame from base 1. The germline V gene (reference sequence) yields SGHKS for CDR1 and YYEKEE for CDR2.

Summary of the overall study and its limitations: The similarity between tumor and nontumor tissue repertoires was significantly greater in luminal-like breast cancer than in basal-like breast cancer. The data were considered consistent with most tumor T cells being derived from the lymph node and subsequently expanding within tumor tissue. Tumor T-cell repertoires showed less diversity than lymph node repertoires and more diversity than nontumor tissue repertoires, and tumor T-cell repertoires showed preferential V and J gene usage. The study presented the conclusion that tumor T cells originate in lymph nodes as consistent with a hypothesis, not as something directly demonstrated.

This clonotype was detected many times. Its antigen has not been determined. Base qualities are missing; no much larger clone stands one base away. The chain uses TRBV5-5 and TRBJ1-2, with the D gene call left open. This TCR derives from a female donor with breast cancer. Some clones in this sample may be carry-over from other donors' samples. The sequenced sample consisted of axillary lymph node tissue. The nucleotide sequence is TGTGCCAGCAGCTTCCAGACCGAGATCTATGGCTACACCTTC. It specifies CASSFQTEIYGYTF.